These T cell receptor beta chains were read from a single sample in a study of blood T cells in healthy people across ages. MiXCR was run by TCRdb on the 5' RACE reads, yielding one entry per CDR3 protein. The table includes fewer than 2,000,000 distinct CDR3 sequences, about two fifths detected once. Sequencing was carried out using blood. The receptors originated from a human donor in good health. Both conserved end residues are part of each CDR3. D genes are given only for firm matches. Expanded clones get a size class; other rows say once, few or many, or leave the size out.

d_gene	v_gene	abundance	j_gene	CDR3aa	CDR3nt
TRBD1	TRBV6-5	.	TRBJ1-4	CASSRRDRGVEKLFF	TGTGCCAGCAGTCGACGGGACAGGGGAGTAGAAAAACTGTTTTTT
.	TRBV20-1	.	TRBJ1-1	CSAPPVRRNTEAFF	TGCAGTGCTCCACCCGTTCGGCGGAACACTGAAGCTTTCTTT
.	TRBV7-2	.	TRBJ2-7	CASSLVSGLLYEQYF	TGTGCCAGCAGCTTAGTCAGCGGTTTATTATACGAGCAGTACTTC
.	TRBV7-9	few	TRBJ1-2	CASSSLDEGYTF	TGTGCCAGCAGCTCTTTGGACGAGGGCTACACCTTC
.	TRBV12-3/TRBV12-4	many	TRBJ2-2	CASSLATGELFF	TGTGCCAGCAGCTTGGCCACCGGGGAGCTGTTTTTT
.	TRBV12-3/TRBV12-4	.	TRBJ1-2	CASSEQGGRYGYTF	TGTGCCAGCAGTGAACAGGGAGGAAGGTATGGCTACACCTTC
.	TRBV7-2	few	TRBJ2-7	CASSFDGLTYEQYF	TGTGCCAGCAGCTTTGATGGCCTTACCTACGAGCAGTACTTC
.	TRBV7-2	.	TRBJ2-7	CASSSRFGGSYEQYF	TGTGCCAGCAGCTCCCGGTTCGGGGGCTCCTACGAGCAGTACTTC
.	TRBV20-1	many	TRBJ2-3	CSAPRLGRADTQYF	TGCAGTGCTCCACGTCTAGGACGGGCAGATACGCAGTATTTT
TRBD1	TRBV4-2	.	TRBJ2-7	CANSQDLAQGDVYEQYF	TGTGCCAACAGCCAAGATCTAGCCCAGGGGGATGTTTACGAGCAGTACTTC
.	TRBV12-3/TRBV12-4	.	TRBJ1-1	CASSLIWRVPKNTEAFF	TGTGCCAGCAGTTTAATTTGGCGGGTTCCGAAAAACACTGAAGCTTTCTTT
TRBD1	TRBV5-6	.	TRBJ2-2	CASRAGQGGPGELFF	TGTGCCAGCAGGGCGGGACAGGGCGGCCCCGGGGAGCTGTTTTTT
.	TRBV4-3	few	TRBJ2-3	CASSQDPGLETSTDTQYF	TGCGCCAGCAGCCAAGACCCCGGGTTGGAGACTAGCACAGATACGCAGTATTTT
.	TRBV4-1	.	TRBJ1-5	CASSQPWEGLGDQPQHF	TGCGCCAGCAGCCAACCTTGGGAGGGGTTGGGTGATCAGCCCCAGCATTTT
.	TRBV12-3/TRBV12-4	.	TRBJ1-2	CASSWEGSLYGYTF	TGTGCCAGCAGCTGGGAGGGCTCCCTCTATGGCTACACCTTC
.	TRBV7-2	few	TRBJ1-1	CASSFRGLRNTEAFF	TGTGCCAGCAGCTTTCGGGGACTTAGGAACACTGAAGCTTTCTTT
.	TRBV19	.	TRBJ2-7	CARSIGTGEQYF	TGTGCCAGGAGTATCGGGACGGGCGAGCAGTACTTC
TRBD1	TRBV29-1	.	TRBJ1-2	CSVQLPGTGSYGYTF	TGCAGCGTCCAACTTCCCGGGACAGGGTCCTATGGCTACACCTTC
.	TRBV28	.	TRBJ2-7	CASSLPQGHSYEQYF	TGTGCCAGCAGTTTACCCCAGGGGCACTCCTACGAGCAGTACTTC
.	TRBV12-3/TRBV12-4	few	TRBJ2-7	CASRLGTGSSYEQYF	TGTGCCAGCAGGCTTGGGACGGGAAGCTCCTACGAGCAGTACTTC
TRBD1	TRBV10-3	.	TRBJ1-2	CATTSEYDDRGNYGYTF	TGTGCCACCACCAGCGAATACGACGACAGGGGAAACTATGGCTACACCTTC
.	TRBV2	.	TRBJ1-1	CASSDGGGRAFF	TGTGCCAGCAGTGATGGCGGGGGGAGAGCTTTCTTT
.	TRBV4-3	few	TRBJ1-1	CAGSQDAAGFGSTEAFF	TGCGCCGGCAGCCAAGACGCGGCAGGGTTTGGGAGCACTGAAGCTTTCTTT
TRBD2	TRBV3-1	few	TRBJ2-1	CASSQIWGGIYNEQFF	TGTGCCAGCAGCCAAATTTGGGGGGGGATCTACAATGAGCAGTTCTTC
.	TRBV7-2	many	TRBJ2-7	CASSAFRGDEQYF	TGTGCCAGCAGCGCATTCAGGGGGGACGAGCAGTACTTC
TRBD1	TRBV12-3/TRBV12-4	.	TRBJ2-5	CASSQGVKMAQYF	TGTGCCAGCAGCCAGGGGGTAAAGATGGCCCAGTACTTC
TRBD2	TRBV20-1	few	TRBJ2-7	CSAREAGAKEVYEQYF	TGCAGTGCTAGAGAAGCGGGGGCCAAGGAGGTCTACGAGCAGTACTTC
.	TRBV28	.	TRBJ1-2	CASSLTHNYGYTF	TGTGCCAGCAGTTTGACCCATAACTATGGCTACACCTTC
.	TRBV6-1	.	TRBJ2-3	CASSEVGSTDTQYF	TGTGCCAGCAGTGAAGTCGGATCCACAGATACGCAGTATTTT
.	TRBV28	.	TRBJ2-1	CASSFHRDPRWEQFF	TGTGCCAGCAGTTTCCATCGGGACCCCAGGTGGGAGCAGTTCTTC
.	TRBV9	.	TRBJ1-2	CASSAPNNEVDGYTF	TGTGCCAGCAGCGCCCCTAACAACGAAGTAGATGGCTACACCTTC
TRBD1	TRBV12-3/TRBV12-4	many	TRBJ2-7	CASSPGTAAYEQYF	TGTGCCAGCAGTCCAGGGACAGCAGCCTACGAGCAGTACTTC
.	TRBV20-1	few	TRBJ2-2	CSAREWVGDTGELFF	TGCAGTGCTAGAGAATGGGTAGGGGACACCGGGGAGCTGTTTTTT
TRBD2	TRBV11-2	.	TRBJ2-3	CASSLISGGGTDTQYF	TGTGCCAGCAGCTTAATAAGCGGGGGAGGCACAGATACGCAGTATTTT
.	TRBV7-2	.	TRBJ1-2	CASSLSRGSALGYGYTF	TGTGCCAGCAGCTTATCGCGGGGGTCCGCGTTAGGATATGGCTACACCTTC
.	TRBV4-3	.	TRBJ2-1	CASSQVATGDSYNEQFF	TGCGCCAGCAGCCAAGTCGCGACAGGAGATTCCTACAATGAGCAGTTCTTC
.	TRBV5-8	.	TRBJ1-5	CASSFRVGEPQHF	TGTGCCAGCAGCTTCCGGGTGGGGGAGCCCCAGCATTTT
.	TRBV20-1	few	TRBJ1-1	CSARDSAWSTEAFF	TGCAGTGCTAGAGATTCGGCGTGGAGCACTGAAGCTTTCTTT
.	TRBV6-1	.	TRBJ2-1	CASRLDLGYNEQFF	TGTGCCAGCAGACTGGACTTGGGCTACAATGAGCAGTTCTTC
TRBD1	TRBV13	.	TRBJ1-1	CASSLPDRAPEAFF	TGTGCCAGCAGCCTTCCGGACAGGGCCCCTGAAGCTTTCTTT
.	TRBV29-1	.	TRBJ1-3	CSVEEPGGRGNTIYF	TGCAGCGTTGAAGAGCCGGGGGGTAGAGGAAACACCATATATTTT
.	TRBV6-2/TRBV6-3	few	TRBJ1-1	CASSYSGSNTEAFF	TGTGCCAGCAGTTACTCCGGGAGTAACACTGAAGCTTTCTTT